This TCR beta chain was sequenced during a study of CD8 T cells in Susac syndrome. Sequencing of TCR beta was performed on blood CD8+ and CD4+ T cells. This CDR3 contains 14 residues. V lost 1 base, J lost 0 bases, and 7 bases lay in between. Germline-derived CDR1 and CDR2 are GTSNPN and SVGIG (reference sequence). cDNA came from around 0.5 to 1 ug RNA primed by random hexamers. TCR beta CDR3 was amplified by immunoSEQ covering 54 Vbeta and 13 Jbeta. TCRdb processed the immunoSEQ multiplex PCR reads anew with MiXCR; each CDR3 protein has one entry. The sample contains roughly 250,000 distinct CDR3 sequences, approximately 95% of which appear only once. This clonotype was observed once.

Sequenced sample: CD4+ T cells from PBMCs. This TCR derives from a human donor with Susac syndrome. The rearrangement uses TRBV30 and TRBJ2-1; no firm D call. This CDR3 reads CAWSGGTSYNEQFF. CDR3 coding DNA: TGTGCCTGGAGTGGCGGAACCTCCTACAATGAGCAGTTCTTC.